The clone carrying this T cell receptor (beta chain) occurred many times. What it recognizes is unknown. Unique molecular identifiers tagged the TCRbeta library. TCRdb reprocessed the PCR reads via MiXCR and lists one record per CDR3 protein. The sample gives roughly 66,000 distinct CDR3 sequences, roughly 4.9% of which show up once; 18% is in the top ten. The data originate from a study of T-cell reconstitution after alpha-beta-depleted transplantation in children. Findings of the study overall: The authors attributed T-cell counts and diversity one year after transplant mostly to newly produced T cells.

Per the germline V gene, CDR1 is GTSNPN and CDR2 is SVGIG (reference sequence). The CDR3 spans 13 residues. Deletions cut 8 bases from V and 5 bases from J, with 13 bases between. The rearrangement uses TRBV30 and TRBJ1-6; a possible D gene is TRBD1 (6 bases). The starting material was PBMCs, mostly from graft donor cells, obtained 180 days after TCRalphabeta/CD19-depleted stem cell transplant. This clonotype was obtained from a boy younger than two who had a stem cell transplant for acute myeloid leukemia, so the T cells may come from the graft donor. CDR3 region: CATDSLNNSPLHF. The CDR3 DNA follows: TGTGCCACGGACAGCCTTAATAATTCACCCCTCCACTTT.